One and the same sample provided the 5 T cell receptor beta chains below, sequenced in a study of blood T cell repertoires in COVID-19. Clones were read by immunoSEQ multiplex PCR, and TCRdb kept only the in-frame ones, dropping some. The sample holds around 160,000 clones, about 84% seen once. The sequenced sample was peripheral blood. Receptors originate from a man aged 60 to 69 with active or convalescent COVID-19.

The chain is built from TRBV5-1 and TRBJ2-3; possible D gene TRBD2, 5 bases. Germline V lookup: CDR1 SGHRS, CDR2 YFSETQ. V was clipped by 4 bases and J by 0 bases, with 12 bases between them. The CDR3 contains 15 residues. The DNA of the CDR3 is TGCGCCAGCAGCGAGGGCGGAACTAGCACAGATACGCAGTATTTT. It specifies CASSEGGTSTDTQYF.

The gene calls are TRBV24-1 and TRBJ2-3; tentatively, D is TRBD2 (5 bases). The CDR3 has 14 residues. Germline loops: CDR1 KGHDR, CDR2 SFDVKD. Trimming removed 7 bases at V and 7 bases at J, with 17 bases between. This CDR3 is CATSPGSGDYTQYF. The CDR3 nucleotides read TGTGCCACCAGCCCGGGTTCCGGGGATTATACGCAGTATTTT.

The chain joins TRBV4-3 to TRBJ2-3, with D possibly matching TRBD2 (8 bases). Between the trimmed V and J ends, which lost 0 bases and 5 bases, there was a span of 12 bases. The CDR3 is 15 amino acids. Looked up from germline, CDR1 is LGHNA and CDR2 is YSLEER. The CDR3 loop is CASSQDGRGQDTQYF. CDR3 bases: TGCGCCAGCAGCCAAGACGGGAGGGGGCAAGATACGCAGTATTTT.

The V and J genes are TRBV6-6 and TRBJ1-3; 9 nucleotides align to TRBD1. J gave up 4 bases and V 8 bases, and 6 bases lay outside the gene matches. The length of the CDR3 is 14 residues. CDR1 and CDR2 (germline): MNHNY, SVGAGI (reference sequence). The DNA for the CDR3 is TGTGCCAGCCGGATCGGGACAGGGGGAAACACCATATATTTT. Residues: CASRIGTGGNTIYF.

This rearrangement joins TRBV7-9 to TRBJ1-1; D perhaps matches TRBD1 (5 bases). The CDR3 is 15 amino acids. CDR1 is SEHNR, CDR2 FQNEAQ, per germline (reference sequence). V dropped 1 base and J dropped 1 base, with 10 bases sitting between them. CDR3 sequence: CASSLVVGRNTEAFF. The CDR3 region has the DNA TGTGCCAGCAGCTTAGTTGTGGGGCGGAACACTGAAGCTTTCTTT.